This T cell receptor (beta chain) was found in a study of molecular identifiers for immune sequencing clone quantification. Across the study: Within a replicate experiment, RNA obtained from either around 20,000 or 100,000 naive CD8 cells was divided into five aliquots, and four of those aliquots were then sequenced.

TCRdb passed the PCR reads through MiXCR, listing each CDR3 protein once. This sample has more than 550,000 distinct CDR3 sequences, with roughly 23% found just once. The length of the CDR3 is 15 residues. Germline CDR1 SGDLS, CDR2 YYNGEE. V dropped 1 base and J dropped 9 bases, with 17 bases sitting between them. Concerning this clonotype itself: It may be a read error: a sequence one base away is much more abundant.

The chain links TRBV9 to TRBJ2-1; no clear D gene. This clonotype was sampled from a human donor in good health. Some libraries in this study had Jurkat cell RNA spiked in. Material for sequencing was naive CD8+ T cells from blood, with Jurkat cell RNA spiked in. Subset meaning: FACS-sorted CD8+CD4-CCR7+CD45RA+ naive T cells. DNA for the CDR3: TGTGCCAGCAGCGTACGGGCCACTGAGCACGGTGAGCAGTTCTTC. It codes for CASSVRATEHGEQFF.